A single sample gave rise to the 32 T cell receptor beta chains below, sequenced in a study of shared clonotypes between healthy human individuals. Sequencing was performed with immunoSEQ multiplex PCR; in TCRdb, only in-frame clones are kept and a portion is missing. The profile covers roughly 2.4 million clones, with approximately 95% appearing a single time and 0.1% to 0.15% taken by the ten largest. The specimen was naive CD4+ T cells sorted from blood. The subset is: CD45RA+ positively selected. The receptors were gathered from a man aged 18 to 29 in good health.

The gene calls are TRBV6-5 and TRBJ2-7; D possibly corresponds to TRBD2 (6 bases). Germline V CDR1 and CDR2: MNHEY, SVGAGI. Deletions cut 2 bases from V and 13 bases from J, with 21 bases between. The CDR3 has 14 amino acids. The CDR3 DNA follows: TGTGCCAGCAGTTACCGGGACTCTCATTCCTCAACATACTTC. Its protein product is CASSYRDSHSSTYF.

As regards this clone: The sample has other DNA sequences that encode this CDR3 too. This chain connects TRBV5-4 to TRBJ1-2; unclear D gene. Germline CDR1 and CDR2: SGHNT and YYREEE (reference sequence). The CDR3 is made up of 12 amino acids. V was cut by 3 bases and J by 0 bases, with 3 bases left in between. The CDR3 DNA reads TGTGCCAGCAGCTCATCTAACTATGGCTACACCTTC. Encoded protein: CASSSSNYGYTF.

The chain employs TRBV5-4 and TRBJ2-7; D is unclear. Germline loops: CDR1 SGHNT, CDR2 YYREEE (reference sequence). Trimming removed 2 bases at V and 5 bases at J, with 14 bases between. The CDR3 extends over 14 amino acids. This chain's CDR3 is CASSLGIPQNEQYF. The CDR3 DNA reads as TGTGCCAGCAGCTTAGGGATTCCACAGAACGAGCAGTACTTC.

The chain couples TRBV27 to TRBJ2-2; 7 nucleotides align to TRBD2. The germline V gene has CDR1 MNHEY and CDR2 SMNVEV (reference sequence). The CDR3 loop spans 17 amino acids. Trimming at V came to 1 base and at J to 8 bases, leaving 13 bases not matched to a gene. The CDR3 loop reads CASSLYTNRDYLGELFF. For the CDR3, the DNA is TGTGCCAGCAGTTTATATACAAACCGGGACTACTTAGGGGAGCTGTTTTTT.

The chain couples TRBV5-1 to TRBJ1-1, with D uncertain. The CDR3 totals 13 residues. The germline V and J ends were trimmed by 5 bases and 1 base, with 9 bases remaining between them. Per germline, CDR1 SGHRS and CDR2 YFSETQ. CDR3 coding DNA: TGCGCCAGCAGGTCGCTCGGGAACACTGAAGCTTTCTTT. Translated, it gives CASRSLGNTEAFF. Combining the CDR3 with reference TRBV5-1 and TRBJ1-1 gives the whole variable domain KAGVTQTPRYLIKTRGQQVTLSCSPISGHRSVSWYQQTPGQGLQFLFEYFSETQRNKGNFPGRFSGRQFSNSRSEMNVSTLELGDSALYLCASRSLGNTEAFFGQGTRLTVV.

The rearrangement joins TRBV6-5 to TRBJ1-1; D is perhaps TRBD1 (6 bases). This CDR3 region has 15 residues. Germline V gene lookup returns CDR1 MNHEY and CDR2 SVGAGI. The V end lost 5 bases, the J end lost 4 bases, and 17 bases lay between the germline ends. CDR3: CASSKTGGLGTEAFF. The CDR3 DNA reads as TGTGCCAGCAGTAAGACAGGAGGTCTGGGCACTGAAGCTTTCTTT.

This clone came up once. The gene calls are TRBV5-6 and TRBJ2-7, with D unresolved. Trimming took 0 bases from V and 4 from J, leaving 5 bases between them. Germline V lookup: CDR1 SGHDT, CDR2 YYEEEE. CDR3 length: 12 residues. CDR3 region: CASSLGLYEQYF. DNA for the CDR3: TGTGCCAGCAGCTTGGGGTTGTACGAGCAGTACTTC.

The rearrangement uses TRBV7-9 and TRBJ2-2; D gene ambiguous. This CDR3 contains 13 residues. Trimming removed 4 bases at V and 3 bases at J, with 6 bases between. Germline V CDR1 and CDR2: SEHNR, FQNEAQ (reference sequence). The CDR3: CASSSSYTGELFF. The CDR3 bases are TGTGCCAGCAGCTCCTCATACACCGGGGAGCTGTTTTTT.

This clone was seen a handful of times. The chain combines TRBV11-1 with TRBJ1-1; D might be TRBD1 (5 bases). Germline CDR1 is SGHAT and CDR2 is FQDESV (reference sequence). The V end lost 1 base, the J end lost 2 bases, and 11 bases lay between the germline ends. The CDR3 totals 15 residues. This chain's CDR3 is CASSLDGAGNTEAFF. CDR3 nucleotide sequence: TGTGCCAGCAGCTTAGATGGGGCGGGAAACACTGAAGCTTTCTTT.

The V call is TRBV11-3, the J call TRBJ2-2; 9 bases are a match to TRBD2. V lost 4 bases and J lost 2; bases outside the gene matches: 8. Germline values: CDR1 SGHNT, CDR2 YENEEA. The CDR3 is made up of 17 amino acids. In nucleotides, the CDR3 is TGTGCCAGCAGCTCCCCACCGACTAGCGGCAACACCGGGGAGCTGTTTTTT. It is translated as CASSSPPTSGNTGELFF.

The J gene is TRBJ1-1, the V gene TRBV6-5; D unresolved. Deletions cut 7 bases from V and 1 base from J, with 13 bases between. The CDR3 runs 14 residues. Germline V CDR1 and CDR2: MNHEY, SVGAGI. This chain's CDR3 is CASTKLPGNTEAFF. The CDR3 DNA reads TGTGCCAGCACCAAACTCCCCGGGAACACTGAAGCTTTCTTT.

Points on this clone: Additional DNA sequences in this sample encode the identical CDR3. The rearrangement uses TRBV18 and TRBJ2-7, with 10 bases fitting TRBD1. Germline loops: CDR1 KGHSH, CDR2 LQKENI. The CDR3 extends over 13 amino acids. The V and J ends lost 4 bases and 3 bases, in that order; junction bases with no gene match: 0. The CDR3 nucleotides are TGTGCCAGCTCACGGACAGGGGGCTACGAGCAGTACTTC. It encodes CASSRTGGYEQYF.

This clone showed up just a few times. This chain links TRBV7-9 with TRBJ1-4; D not resolved. In germline, CDR1 is SEHNR, CDR2 FQNEAQ (reference sequence). The CDR3 runs to 15 residues. Trimming shortened V by 8 bases and J by 0 bases, and 13 bases separated the two germline ends. This CDR3 is CASRLGDATNEKLFF. As DNA, the CDR3 is TGTGCCAGCCGGCTTGGGGATGCAACTAATGAAAAACTGTTTTTT. Full variable domain (outside the CDR3, taken from reference TRBV7-9 and TRBJ1-4): DTGVSQNPRHKITKRGQNVTFRCDPISEHNRLYWYRQTLGQGPEFLTYFQNEAQLEKSRLLSDRFSAERPKGSFSTLEIQRTEQGDSAMYLCASRLGDATNEKLFFGSGTQLSVL.

V gene TRBV19 combines with J gene TRBJ1-5; D perhaps matches TRBD1 (6 bases). Germline V CDR1 and CDR2: LNHDA, SQIVND (reference sequence). V lost 5 bases, J lost 2 bases, and 13 bases lay in between. The CDR3 has 15 residues. The DNA of the CDR3 is TGTGCCAGTAGTTTGGGGGGCCCGGGCAATCAGCCCCAGCATTTT. Encoded protein: CASSLGGPGNQPQHF. Filled out from reference TRBV19 and TRBJ1-5, the complete variable domain reads DGGITQSPKYLFRKEGQNVTLSCEQNLNHDAMYWYRQDPGQGLRLIYYSQIVNDFQKGDIAEGYSVSREKKESFPLTVTSAQKNPTAFYLCASSLGGPGNQPQHFGDGTRLSIL.

The chain recombines TRBV28 with TRBJ2-7, with no clear D. Deletions cut 5 bases from V and 3 bases from J, with 11 bases between. CDR3 length equals 13 residues. Per germline, CDR1 MDHEN and CDR2 SYDVKM. This chain's CDR3 is CASSLQTVYEQYF. The CDR3 DNA reads TGTGCCAGCAGTCTCCAGACGGTCTACGAGCAGTACTTC.

In the case of this clone: Other DNA sequences in the same sample also yield this CDR3. This chain uses TRBV5-1 with TRBJ2-1; D possibly corresponds to TRBD2 (5 bases). Trimming pared 2 bases from V and 0 bases from J, leaving 9 bases between. Germline CDR1 is SGHRS and CDR2 is YFSETQ. The CDR3 totals 15 residues. The DNA for the CDR3 is TGCGCCAGCAGCTTAGGAGGTAGCTCCTACAATGAGCAGTTCTTC. Its translation is CASSLGGSSYNEQFF. The complete variable domain, with remaining parts taken from reference TRBV5-1 and TRBJ2-1, reads KAGVTQTPRYLIKTRGQQVTLSCSPISGHRSVSWYQQTPGQGLQFLFEYFSETQRNKGNFPGRFSGRQFSNSRSEMNVSTLELGDSALYLCASSLGGSSYNEQFFGPGTRLTVL.

The chain uses TRBV28 and TRBJ1-3, with D unclear. Trimming cost V 2 bases and J 1 base, with 12 bases left between them. Germline values: CDR1 MDHEN, CDR2 SYDVKM. The CDR3 covers 16 residues. The CDR3: CASSLLPPGSGNTIYF. CDR3 coding DNA: TGTGCCAGCAGTTTACTTCCCCCAGGATCTGGAAACACCATATATTTT.

This chain links TRBV19 with TRBJ2-7, with D possibly being TRBD2 (5 bases). Germline values: CDR1 LNHDA, CDR2 SQIVND (reference sequence). Trimming cost V 2 bases and J 6 bases, with 14 bases left between them. This CDR3 contains 14 residues. The CDR3 coding sequence is TGTGCCAGTAGTATACTTCCGGGAACCCCCGAGCAGTACTTC. Protein product: CASSILPGTPEQYF.

The chain couples TRBV19 to TRBJ2-7; 11 bases map to TRBD2. CDR3 length: 16 amino acids. V lost 5 bases to trimming and J lost 0 bases; unmatched junction nucleotides: 6. CDR1 is LNHDA and CDR2 is SQIVND in the germline V gene (reference sequence). The CDR3 protein is CASSQLAGGISYEQYF. The CDR3 DNA reads as TGTGCCAGTAGTCAGCTAGCGGGGGGCATCTCCTACGAGCAGTACTTC.

This rearrangement joins TRBV6-5 to TRBJ1-3; D unresolved. The germline CDR1 and CDR2 sequences are MNHEY and SVGAGI. The V and J ends lost 8 bases and 4 bases respectively, with 6 bases between them. CDR3 length: 11 residues. DNA for the CDR3: TGTGCCAGCTATGCCGGAAACACCATATATTTT. It specifies CASYAGNTIYF.

The rearrangement uses TRBV19 and TRBJ1-4; D unclear. This CDR3 contains 13 residues. CDR1 is LNHDA, CDR2 SQIVND, per germline (reference sequence). V was trimmed by 10 bases and J by 7 bases, leaving 16 bases between them. The CDR3 DNA reads as TGTGCCACTGGGGATTTACGTCGTGAAAAACTGTTTTTT. This gives the protein CATGDLRREKLFF.

This clone was counted a few times. The V call is TRBV28, the J call TRBJ2-1; 10 nucleotides line up with TRBD1. V shed 4 bases and J 1 base; nucleotides not matched to a gene: 1. The germline gives CDR1 MDHEN, CDR2 SYDVKM. The CDR3 contains 15 residues. The CDR3 reads CASSSGQGSYNEQFF. Written as DNA, the CDR3 is TGTGCCAGCAGTTCGGGACAGGGGTCCTACAATGAGCAGTTCTTC.

This rearrangement joins TRBV7-9 to TRBJ2-6; possible D gene TRBD1, 5 bases. The CDR3 has 16 residues. Trimming cost V 5 bases and J 1 base, with 12 bases left between them. In germline, CDR1 is SEHNR, CDR2 FQNEAQ (reference sequence). In DNA, the CDR3 is TGTGCCAGCAGCCAGGGCGGCATTTCTGGGGCCAACGTCCTGACTTTC. Amino acid sequence: CASSQGGISGANVLTF.

The chain employs TRBV28 and TRBJ2-6; tentatively, D is TRBD1 (6 bases). The length of the CDR3 is 16 residues. Germline V gene lookup returns CDR1 MDHEN and CDR2 SYDVKM. V was pared by 8 bases and J by 0 bases, with 14 bases between. CDR3 bases: TGTGCCAGCCGTAGGTCAGGGGACTCTGGGGCCAACGTCCTGACTTTC. The encoded protein is CASRRSGDSGANVLTF.

J is TRBJ2-1 and V is TRBV7-2; D might be TRBD2 (6 bases). The CDR3 runs 14 residues. With 2 bases removed from V and 4 bases from J, the gap between germline ends came to 9 bases. Germline V CDR1 and CDR2: SGHTA, FQGNSA. For the CDR3, the DNA is TGTGCCAGCAGCTTACGCGGGGATTACAATGAGCAGTTCTTC. Translating gives CASSLRGDYNEQFF.

The V call is TRBV7-2, the J call TRBJ1-5; D might be TRBD1 (5 bases). CDR1 is SGHTA and CDR2 is FQGNSA in the germline V gene. V was shortened by 1 base and J by 2 bases, with 9 bases between the two germline ends. This CDR3 is built from 15 residues. CDR3 loop: CASSLVGTGNQPQHF. In DNA form, the CDR3 reads TGTGCCAGCAGCTTAGTCGGGACGGGCAATCAGCCCCAGCATTTT.

The chain carries TRBV5-1 and TRBJ2-7, with TRBD2 matching 11 bases. V shed 2 bases, J shed 3 bases, and the junction held 7 bases outside the gene matches. Per the germline V gene, CDR1 is SGHRS and CDR2 is YFSETQ. The CDR3 covers 16 residues. The CDR3 nucleotides read TGCGCCAGCAGCTTACCCTCTAGCGGGGGGATCTACGAGCAGTACTTC. Translated, it gives CASSLPSSGGIYEQYF.

This chain uses TRBV2 with TRBJ2-7; unclear D gene. CDR1 SNHLY and CDR2 FYNNEI come from the germline V gene. The CDR3 contains 15 residues. With 4 bases removed from V and 2 bases from J, the gap between germline ends came to 15 bases. The DNA for the CDR3 is TGTGCCAGCAGTGGTGGGCAGTTCCCTACCTACGAGCAGTACTTC. Amino acids: CASSGGQFPTYEQYF.

Only one count was recorded for this clone. The V call is TRBV28, the J call TRBJ2-6; the D gene is possibly TRBD1 (6 bases). Deletions cut 3 bases from V and 1 base from J, with 16 bases between. The CDR3 is 18 amino acids. Germline V lookup: CDR1 MDHEN, CDR2 SYDVKM. The DNA of the CDR3 is TGTGCCAGCAGTTTGGACAGTTTTTCCTCATCTGGGGCCAACGTCCTGACTTTC. Translated, it gives CASSLDSFSSSGANVLTF.

This chain connects TRBV4-3 to TRBJ1-4, with 7 bases lining up with TRBD1. V gave up 6 bases and J gave up 3 bases; unmatched junction bases: 7. CDR1 and CDR2 (germline): LGHNA, YSLEER. The CDR3 length is 15 residues. The CDR3 is CASSPGRGPNEKLFF. As DNA, the CDR3 is TGCGCCAGCAGTCCGGGGAGGGGGCCTAATGAAAAACTGTTTTTT.

The chain links TRBV5-1 to TRBJ2-3, with 11 nucleotides matching TRBD1. The CDR3 extends over 16 amino acids. J gave up 1 base and V 4 bases, and 5 bases lay outside the gene matches. From germline, CDR1 is SGHRS and CDR2 YFSETQ. Written as DNA, the CDR3 is TGCGCCAGCAGCAAGGACAGGGGGCTTGGCACAGATACGCAGTATTTT. This gives the protein CASSKDRGLGTDTQYF.

This sequence joins TRBV29-1 and TRBJ1-1, with D tentatively TRBD1 (5 bases). V lost 1 base and J lost 1, with 16 bases in between. Germline values: CDR1 SQVTM, CDR2 ANQGSEA. The CDR3 runs 16 residues. The DNA of the CDR3 is TGCAGCGTTGAAGTCTGGGGCGCGGTGCCGAACACTGAAGCTTTCTTT. It yields the protein CSVEVWGAVPNTEAFF.